Presented here are 28 T cell receptor beta chains from one specimen sequenced in a study of blood T cell repertoires in COVID-19. Libraries were prepared by immunoSEQ multiplex PCR; TCRdb keeps only in-frame clonotypes and omits some of them. The sample lists 200,000 to 250,000 clones; 86% were seen once. The sequencing sample was made of peripheral blood. These receptors were collected from a woman aged 25 to 39 who had recovered from COVID-19.

The chain links TRBV5-1 to TRBJ2-2, with D perhaps matching TRBD2 (6 bases). Trimming took off 0 bases at V and 0 bases at J, with 9 bases between the two ends. CDR3 length equals 16 residues. Germline CDR1 is SGHRS and CDR2 is YFSETQ. CDR3 in amino acids: CASSLVSGANTGELFF. The CDR3 nucleotides read TGCGCCAGCAGCTTGGTTTCGGGGGCGAACACCGGGGAGCTGTTTTTT.

The chain is built from TRBV12-5 and TRBJ2-1; D ambiguous. The CDR3 sequence is 15 residues long. The V and J ends lost 3 bases and 0 bases respectively, with 9 bases between them. Germline V lookup: CDR1 LGHNT, CDR2 FRNRAP. CDR3 nucleotides: TGTGCTAGTGGTTTTCTCCCTAGCTCCTACAATGAGCAGTTCTTC. It specifies CASGFLPSSYNEQFF. The whole variable domain, filled in from reference TRBV12-5 and TRBJ2-1, reads DARVTQTPRHKVTEMGQEVTMRCQPILGHNTVFWYRQTMMQGLELLAYFRNRAPLDDSGMPKDRFSAEMPDATLATLKIQPSEPRDSAVYFCASGFLPSSYNEQFFGPGTRLTVL.

This sequence joins TRBV3-1 (or the pseudogene TRBV3-2) and TRBJ2-4; 9 bases fit TRBD2. The junction had 8 bases not matched to a gene; V was cut back by 8 bases and J by 6 bases. In germline, CDR1 is LGHDT, CDR2 YNNKEL (reference sequence). CDR3 length equals 14 residues. CDR3 sequence reads: CASRPRAGGNIQYF. CDR3 DNA: TGTGCCAGCCGCCCGCGAGCGGGGGGAAACATTCAGTACTTC.

The rearrangement uses TRBV3-1 (or the pseudogene TRBV3-2) and TRBJ1-4, with D tentatively TRBD1 (6 bases). V dropped 0 bases and J dropped 8 bases, with 13 bases sitting between them. Germline loops: CDR1 LGHDT, CDR2 YNNKEL (reference sequence). CDR3 length equals 15 residues. CDR3 protein: CASSQDIGTLEKLFF. In nucleotides, the CDR3 is TGTGCCAGCAGCCAAGATATTGGGACACTAGAAAAACTGTTTTTT.

The chain couples TRBV7-2 to TRBJ2-1; 7 nucleotides align to TRBD1. Germline trimming cut 5 bases from V and 9 bases from J; bases unmatched to any gene: 10. Germline loops: CDR1 SGHTA, CDR2 FQGNSA. The length of the CDR3 is 14 residues. The DNA for the CDR3 is TGTGCCAGCAGCCGTGACAGGGTTGGAGGTGAGCAGTTCTTC. Its translation is CASSRDRVGGEQFF.

This clone came up once. The chain couples TRBV29-1 to TRBJ1-2; unclear D gene. Germline CDR1 reads SQVTM; CDR2 reads ANQGSEA. Trimming left V 1 base short and J 4 bases short, with 7 bases between. The CDR3 covers 12 residues. The CDR3 loop reads CSVEGRIYGYTF. The CDR3 DNA is TGCAGCGTTGAAGGGCGGATCTATGGCTACACCTTC.

A few counts support this clone. The V gene is TRBV19, the J gene TRBJ1-4; 9 bases map to TRBD1. The CDR3 has 15 residues. Germline V gene sequence: CDR1 LNHDA, CDR2 SQIVND (reference sequence). Trimming at V came to 7 bases and at J to 6 bases, leaving 9 bases not matched to a gene. The CDR3 sequence is CASIGPGTGYEKLFF. In nucleotides, the CDR3 is TGTGCCAGTATTGGGCCCGGGACAGGGTATGAAAAACTGTTTTTT.

The chain is built from TRBV9 and TRBJ2-1; perhaps TRBD2 as D (6 bases). This CDR3 region has 16 residues. Deletions cut 4 bases from V and 3 bases from J, with 17 bases between. Germline-derived CDR1 and CDR2 are SGDLS and YYNGEE. The CDR3 region is CASSHRGGDNYNEQFF. CDR3 DNA: TGTGCCAGCAGCCATCGGGGAGGAGACAACTACAATGAGCAGTTCTTC.

The CDR3 protein is CASSRLAGLETQYF. The CDR3 DNA is TGTGCCAGCAGCCGACTAGCGGGGTTGGAGACCCAGTACTTC. The chain has TRBV3-1 (or the pseudogene TRBV3-2) and TRBJ2-5; 11 bases fit TRBD2. The CDR3 length is 14 residues. The germline V gene has CDR1 LGHDT and CDR2 YNNKEL (reference sequence). V shed 4 bases and J 5 bases; nucleotides not matched to a gene: 3.

The rearrangement joins TRBV6-5 to TRBJ2-3; a weak D match, TRBD1 (5 bases). This CDR3 has 13 amino acids. The germline V and J ends were trimmed by 4 bases and 3 bases, with 8 bases remaining between them. Germline CDR1 MNHEY, CDR2 SVGAGI. The CDR3 loop reads CASSSSGTDTQYF. The CDR3 DNA sequence: TGTGCCAGCAGTTCGTCAGGGACAGATACGCAGTATTTT.

This chain connects TRBV19 to TRBJ2-3; the match to TRBD1 covers 11 bases. J was trimmed by 4 bases and V by 10 bases; bases with no gene match: 4. The CDR3 has 13 residues. CDR1 LNHDA and CDR2 SQIVND come from the germline V gene (reference sequence). The CDR3 reads CATTGQGADTQYF. Here the CDR3 DNA reads TGTGCCACGACGGGACAGGGGGCAGATACGCAGTATTTT. Drawing the rest from reference TRBV19 and TRBJ2-3, the complete variable domain is DGGITQSPKYLFRKEGQNVTLSCEQNLNHDAMYWYRQDPGQGLRLIYYSQIVNDFQKGDIAEGYSVSREKKESFPLTVTSAQKNPTAFYLCATTGQGADTQYFGPGTRLTVL.

The J gene is TRBJ2-5, the V gene TRBV5-1, with D unresolved. The V end lost 4 bases, the J end lost 5 bases, and 12 bases lay between the germline ends. The germline CDR1 and CDR2 sequences are SGHRS and YFSETQ. The CDR3 sequence is 13 residues long. DNA for the CDR3: TGCGCCAGCAGCCCGGCGGCGTTGGAGACCCAGTACTTC. It specifies CASSPAALETQYF.

The V call is TRBV11-2, the J call TRBJ1-1, with a possible D match to TRBD1 (6 bases). The CDR3 contains 16 residues. Trimming took 3 bases from V and 3 from J, leaving 17 bases between them. Germline V gene data show CDR1 as SGHAT and CDR2 as FQNNGV. CDR3 residues: CASSFRSIGQYTEAFF. The CDR3, as DNA: TGTGCCAGCAGCTTCAGAAGCATAGGACAGTACACTGAAGCTTTCTTT.

V usage is TRBV6-5 and J usage is TRBJ1-6; D might be TRBD1 (6 bases). V dropped 4 bases and J dropped 14 bases, with 12 bases sitting between them. This CDR3 contains 12 residues. Germline CDR1 reads MNHEY; CDR2 reads SVGAGI. The CDR3 protein is CASSFNRETLHF. The CDR3 DNA reads as TGTGCCAGCAGTTTCAACAGGGAGACCCTCCACTTT.

The rearrangement joins TRBV6-1 to TRBJ2-7; possibly TRBD2 for D (7 bases). The ends were cut back, 3 bases at V and 3 bases at J, with 18 bases in the middle. This CDR3 comprises 16 residues. CDR1 MNHNS and CDR2 SASEGT come from the germline V gene. Written as DNA, the CDR3 is TGTGCCAGCAGTGAGGGGTTCGGGGGGCACCTCTACGAGCAGTACTTC. This encodes CASSEGFGGHLYEQYF.

The V gene is TRBV10-3, the J gene TRBJ2-7, with a possible D match to TRBD1 (8 bases). V lost 3 bases to trimming and J lost 6 bases, with 18 bases between them. The CDR3 covers 15 residues. Per the germline V gene, CDR1 is ENHRY and CDR2 is SYGVKD. The DNA of the CDR3 is TGTGCCATCAGTGATTATACAGGGGGGGTTGGCGAGCAGTACTTC. Encoded protein: CAISDYTGGVGEQYF.

This rearrangement joins TRBV28 to TRBJ2-3, with D possibly matching TRBD2 (6 bases). V was trimmed by 3 bases and J by 0 bases, leaving 10 bases between them. This CDR3 is built from 15 residues. Germline V CDR1 and CDR2: MDHEN, SYDVKM. The CDR3 is CASSFGRGSTDTQYF. In DNA, the CDR3 is TGTGCCAGCAGTTTTGGGCGGGGAAGCACAGATACGCAGTATTTT. Filled out from reference TRBV28 and TRBJ2-3, the complete variable domain reads DVKVTQSSRYLVKRTGEKVFLECVQDMDHENMFWYRQDPGLGLRLIYFSYDVKMKEKGDIPEGYSVSREKKERFSLILESASTNQTSMYLCASSFGRGSTDTQYFGPGTRLTVL.

The genes are TRBV7-9 and TRBJ2-2, with TRBD1 matching 8 bases. This CDR3 has 15 residues. CDR1 is SEHNR, CDR2 FQNEAQ, per germline (reference sequence). J lost 6 bases, V lost 2 bases, and 5 bases had no gene match. For the CDR3, the DNA is TGTGCCAGCAGCTTAATCAGGGGGCGGGCCGGGGAGCTGTTTTTT. Protein sequence: CASSLIRGRAGELFF.

The chain has TRBV6-1 and TRBJ1-4; TRBD1 is a possible D gene (6 bases). Germline values: CDR1 MNHNS, CDR2 SASEGT. V lost 2 bases and J 8 bases, leaving 21 bases between the germline ends. The CDR3 has 17 amino acids. CDR3 in DNA: TGTGCCAGCAGTGAAAGCGGCAGGGGTTGGGAAAGGGAAAAACTGTTTTTT. This gives the protein CASSESGRGWEREKLFF.

In this sample, this clone turned up once. J is TRBJ2-5 and V is TRBV6-5; 11 bases are shared with TRBD1. V dropped 5 bases and J dropped 5; count of bases not matched to a gene: 7. From germline, CDR1 is MNHEY and CDR2 SVGAGI. This CDR3 is 15 amino acids long. The CDR3: CASSLDRGHGETQYF. CDR3 sequence (DNA): TGTGCCAGCAGTCTGGACAGGGGGCATGGGGAGACCCAGTACTTC.

J is TRBJ2-3 and V is TRBV5-1, with 7 nucleotides matching TRBD2. Looked up from germline, CDR1 is SGHRS and CDR2 is YFSETQ. This CDR3 region has 15 residues. Losses at the gene ends were 6 bases for V and 0 bases for J; bases not matched to a gene: 7. CDR3 nucleotide sequence: TGCGCCAGCACCGGGGGGACGATTAGCACAGATACGCAGTATTTT. It encodes CASTGGTISTDTQYF.

The rearrangement uses TRBV5-1 and TRBJ2-3; D is unresolved. Looked up from germline, CDR1 is SGHRS and CDR2 is YFSETQ. V was shortened by 4 bases and J by 4 bases, with 13 bases between the two germline ends. The CDR3 is 14 amino acids. CDR3 amino acids: CASSIETTADTQYF. The CDR3 DNA is TGCGCCAGCAGCATAGAGACAACCGCAGATACGCAGTATTTT.

This clone appeared a single time. The chain couples TRBV5-6 to TRBJ1-6; D is ambiguous. Germline V gene lookup returns CDR1 SGHDT and CDR2 YYEEEE. V dropped 4 bases and J dropped 7 bases, with 9 bases sitting between them. The CDR3 has 13 residues. The CDR3 DNA reads as TGTGCCAGCAGCCCTGGGAGGAATTCACCCCTCCACTTT. This sequence encodes CASSPGRNSPLHF.

The gene calls are TRBV2 and TRBJ1-4; D not certain. The V end lost 4 bases, the J end lost 6 bases, and 6 bases lay between the germline ends. This CDR3 has 12 amino acids. CDR1 SNHLY and CDR2 FYNNEI come from the germline V gene. This CDR3 reads CASSASHEKLFF. The CDR3 DNA follows: TGTGCCAGCAGTGCTTCTCATGAAAAACTGTTTTTT.

This clone has just a few counts. This sequence joins TRBV14 and TRBJ1-1, with D possibly TRBD1 on 6 matching bases. Deletions cut 3 bases from V and 2 bases from J, with 16 bases between. CDR3 length: 16 amino acids. Germline-derived CDR1 and CDR2 are SGHDN and FVKESK. The CDR3 protein is CASSQWTGTPNTEAFF. In DNA, the CDR3 is TGTGCCAGCAGCCAGTGGACCGGGACACCCAACACTGAAGCTTTCTTT.

This clone was recorded only once. The DNA for the CDR3 is TGTGCCAGCAGTGAAGGGGAGGGGCCCGGGGTTGGCTACACCTTC. Translated, it gives CASSEGEGPGVGYTF. The rearrangement links TRBV2 to TRBJ1-2; tentative D call: TRBD1 (5 bases). The V gene's germline CDR1 is SNHLY and CDR2 FYNNEI. The V end lost 1 base, the J end lost 7 bases, and 16 bases lay between the germline ends. The CDR3 has 15 amino acids.

The CDR3: CAGAGGASVHEQYF. The CDR3 DNA is TGTGCCGGGGCAGGGGGCGCATCGGTCCACGAGCAGTACTTC. The chain has TRBV7-9 and TRBJ2-7, with TRBD1 matching 8 bases. Germline loops: CDR1 SEHNR, CDR2 FQNEAQ (reference sequence). The trim removed 11 bases at V and 5 bases at J, leaving 14 bases unmatched. The CDR3 has 14 residues. The whole variable domain, filled in from reference TRBV7-9 and TRBJ2-7, reads DTGVSQNPRHKITKRGQNVTFRCDPISEHNRLYWYRQTLGQGPEFLTYFQNEAQLEKSRLLSDRFSAERPKGSFSTLEIQRTEQGDSAMYLCAGAGGASVHEQYFGPGTRLTVT.

Only a few counts were recorded for this clone. The J gene is TRBJ1-2, the V gene TRBV3-1 (or the pseudogene TRBV3-2); 7 positions match TRBD1. Germline V gene lookup returns CDR1 LGHDT and CDR2 YNNKEL (reference sequence). CDR3 size: 15 residues. V was pared by 2 bases and J by 4 bases, with 7 bases of the junction left unmatched. The CDR3 reads CASSQKAAGGYGYTF. The CDR3 nucleotides read TGTGCCAGCAGCCAAAAGGCCGCAGGGGGCTATGGCTACACCTTC.